What follows are 29 T cell receptor beta chains derived from one specimen sequenced in a study of vaccination and CD4 T cells after COVID-19. Their target antigens are unknown. Treatment noted: roughly 11-day PBMC culture with coronavirus spike peptide pools or control peptides (ViraFEST assay). Cultured CD4+ T cell DNA was sequenced using the Oncomine TCR Beta short-read assay. TCRdb reprocessed the PCR reads via MiXCR and lists one record per CDR3 protein. The sample contains more than 1,500 distinct CDR3 sequences, around 70% of which appear only once. The source was CD4+ T cells from blood, cultured in vitro, collected after SARS-CoV-2 vaccination. Every receptor here comes from a human donor who had recovered from COVID-19.

This chain uses TRBV5-1 with TRBJ2-7, with D possibly being TRBD2 (6 bases). In germline, CDR1 is SGHRS, CDR2 YFSETQ. The CDR3 runs to 15 residues. The V end lost 0 bases, the J end lost 6 bases, and 16 bases lay between the germline ends. The chain's CDR3 is CASSLVSGAGAEQYF. In DNA form, the CDR3 reads TGCGCCAGCAGCTTGGTTTCGGGAGCGGGCGCCGAGCAGTACTTC.

The gene calls are TRBV7-9 and TRBJ2-3; D is unclear. There are 14 residues in the CDR3. Germline CDR1 and CDR2: SEHNR and FQNEAQ (reference sequence). V lost 1 base and J lost 2, with 7 bases in between. The CDR3 DNA reads TGTGCCAGCAGCTTAGGACCCAACACAGATACGCAGTATTTT. Its translation is CASSLGPNTDTQYF.

The chain couples TRBV7-2 to TRBJ2-7; 11 positions match TRBD2. J lost 4 bases, V lost 5 bases, and 7 bases had no gene match. This CDR3 is 15 amino acids long. Germline CDR1 SGHTA, CDR2 FQGNSA. The CDR3 DNA reads as TGTGCCAGCAGCCCATATAGCGGGGGGGATTACGAGCAGTACTTC. It translates to CASSPYSGGDYEQYF.

V gene TRBV2 combines with J gene TRBJ1-5; D is undetermined. The length of the CDR3 is 13 residues. V was pared by 3 bases and J by 7 bases, with 10 bases between. In germline, CDR1 is SNHLY, CDR2 FYNNEI. CDR3 sequence reads: CASSDMGRQPQHF. In DNA form, the CDR3 reads TGTGCCAGCAGTGATATGGGAAGGCAGCCCCAGCATTTT. The whole variable domain, filled in from reference TRBV2 and TRBJ1-5, reads EPEVTQTPSHQVTQMGQEVILRCVPISNHLYFYWYRQILGQKVEFLVSFYNNEISEKSEIFDDQFSVERPDGSNFTLKIRSTKLEDSAMYFCASSDMGRQPQHFGDGTRLSIL.

By proportion, this clonotype is large (0.1 to 1%). This chain connects TRBV7-8 to TRBJ1-1; D gene unclear. The CDR3 loop spans 17 amino acids. Germline lookup yields CDR1 SGHVS and CDR2 FQNEAQ. The V end lost 1 base, the J end lost 5 bases, and 20 bases lay between the germline ends. CDR3 amino acids: CASSLVGSGEGSTEAFF. The CDR3 DNA reads TGTGCCAGCAGCTTAGTTGGCTCCGGCGAAGGGAGTACTGAAGCTTTCTTT.

This clonotype was detected a few times. The gene calls are TRBV7-9 and TRBJ1-2, with TRBD1 as a possible D gene (6 bases). Trimming stripped 5 bases from V and 2 bases from J, with 9 bases between. Germline V gives CDR1 SEHNR, CDR2 FQNEAQ (reference sequence). The CDR3 is made up of 13 amino acids. The CDR3 bases are TGTGCCAGCAGCCAGGACAGAAACTATGGCTACACCTTC. Amino acid sequence: CASSQDRNYGYTF.

CDR3 sequence (DNA): TGTGCCAGCAGTGAAGTAAATGGTCCGCAGCCCCAGCATTTT. This sequence encodes CASSEVNGPQPQHF. The V and J genes are TRBV6-1 and TRBJ1-5; D not certain. Germline-derived CDR1 and CDR2 are MNHNS and SASEGT. CDR3 length equals 14 residues. Trimming stripped 1 base from V and 7 bases from J, with 11 bases between.

The chain employs TRBV20-1 and TRBJ1-4, with a possible D match to TRBD1 (6 bases). The V gene lost 2 bases and the J gene lost 6 bases, with 16 bases spanning the gap. The length of the CDR3 is 15 residues. The germline V gene encodes CDR1 DFQATT and CDR2 SNEGSKA (reference sequence). The CDR3 DNA is TGCAGTGCTAGACTCAGAGGGGGGCTGGATGAAAAACTGTTTTTT. Encoded protein: CSARLRGGLDEKLFF.

CDR3 DNA: TGTGCCACCAGCAGAGGTGGGAGCGATAATGAGCAGTTCTTC. Its protein is CATSRGGSDNEQFF. The chain employs TRBV15 and TRBJ2-1, with TRBD2 as a possible D gene (5 bases). V lost 1 base and J 7 bases, leaving 11 bases between the germline ends. From germline, CDR1 is LNHNV and CDR2 YYDKDF (reference sequence). This CDR3 contains 14 residues.

The gene calls are TRBV7-3 and TRBJ1-2, with D unresolved. V was shortened by 3 bases and J by 8 bases, with 13 bases between the two germline ends. This CDR3 has 13 amino acids. Germline values: CDR1 SGHTA, CDR2 FQGTGA. In DNA form, the CDR3 reads TGTGCCAGCAGCTTTCTGGGCCTAGCCGGCTACACCTTC. Translation gives CASSFLGLAGYTF.

Here the CDR3 reads CASSPSHRVIDTQYF. The CDR3 nucleotides read TGTGCCAGCAGTCCCTCGCACAGGGTGATAGATACGCAGTATTTT. The chain employs TRBV27 and TRBJ2-3; tentatively, D is TRBD1 (6 bases). Trimming cost V 5 bases and J 5 bases, with 17 bases left between them. The V gene's germline CDR1 is MNHEY and CDR2 SMNVEV (reference sequence). This CDR3 region has 15 residues.

This clonotype is medium-sized by share. This chain links TRBV5-4 with TRBJ2-7, with 7 bases matching TRBD2. The CDR3 spans 14 residues. The trim removed 5 bases at V and 1 base at J, leaving 6 bases unmatched. The germline CDR1 and CDR2 sequences are SGHNT and YYREEE (reference sequence). CDR3 sequence: CASRAGYESYEQYF. CDR3 coding DNA: TGTGCCAGCAGAGCGGGATACGAGTCCTACGAGCAGTACTTC.

V and J are TRBV20-1 and TRBJ1-6; weak D call: TRBD1 (5 bases). Trimming stripped 0 bases from V and 10 bases from J, with 10 bases between. Per germline, CDR1 DFQATT and CDR2 SNEGSKA (reference sequence). The CDR3 runs to 13 residues. Here the CDR3 DNA reads TGCAGTGCTAGAGATCAGGGCAGCTCACCCCTCCACTTT. This translates into CSARDQGSSPLHF.

This sequence joins TRBV10-3 and TRBJ1-1, with a weak D call TRBD1 (5 bases). Germline lookup yields CDR1 ENHRY and CDR2 SYGVKD. V dropped 7 bases and J dropped 4 bases, with 10 bases sitting between them. CDR3 length: 12 amino acids. CDR3 nucleotides: TGTGCCATCACAGGGACCGGCACTGAAGCTTTCTTT. The encoded protein is CAITGTGTEAFF.

V is TRBV5-4 and J is TRBJ1-2, with 10 nucleotides matching TRBD1. The CDR3 consists of 17 residues. Looked up from germline, CDR1 is SGHNT and CDR2 is YYREEE (reference sequence). After removal of 0 bases from V and 4 bases from J, the junction contained 9 bases not matched to a gene. The chain's CDR3 is CASSLGQGAQTGYGYTF. The CDR3 DNA is TGTGCCAGCAGCTTGGGACAGGGGGCCCAAACCGGCTATGGCTACACCTTC. The full variable domain, in which reference TRBV5-4 and TRBJ1-2 provide the parts outside the CDR3, is ETGVTQSPTHLIKTRGQQVTLRCSSQSGHNTVSWYQQALGQGPQFIFQYYREEENGRGNFPPRFSGLQFPNYSSELNVNALELDDSALYLCASSLGQGAQTGYGYTFGSGTRLTVV.

This chain joins TRBV20-1 and TRBJ1-5; 7 bases fit TRBD1. The junction had 16 bases not matched to a gene; V was cut back by 1 base and J by 10 bases. The CDR3 runs to 16 residues. The V gene's germline CDR1 is DFQATT and CDR2 SNEGSKA (reference sequence). CDR3 coding DNA: TGCAGTGCTAGAGCCCCCGGGACAGTTGAAATGGGCCCCCAGCATTTT. Translated: CSARAPGTVEMGPQHF.

This clonotype was detected only once. V gene TRBV6-1 combines with J gene TRBJ1-5, with 8 bases lining up with TRBD1. Germline trimming cut 6 bases from V and 3 bases from J; bases unmatched to any gene: 7. The CDR3 is 15 residues long. The germline CDR1 and CDR2 sequences are MNHNS and SASEGT. The CDR3 region is CASSAGTGSNQPQHF. CDR3 coding DNA: TGTGCCAGCAGCGCCGGGACAGGATCCAATCAGCCCCAGCATTTT.

The chain recombines TRBV5-1 with TRBJ1-2; the D is unclear. From germline, CDR1 is SGHRS and CDR2 YFSETQ. Trimming left V 0 bases short and J 1 base short, with 7 bases between. This CDR3 comprises 14 residues. The DNA for the CDR3 is TGCGCCAGCAGCTTGGAGTCCGGTAACTATGGCTACACCTTC. Its translation: CASSLESGNYGYTF.

This chain connects TRBV20-1 to TRBJ2-1; no clear D gene. Germline V gene lookup returns CDR1 DFQATT and CDR2 SNEGSKA (reference sequence). V lost 0 bases and J 10 bases, leaving 7 bases between the germline ends. CDR3 length: 11 residues. The CDR3 loop reads CSARDVREQFF. Written as DNA, the CDR3 is TGCAGTGCTAGAGATGTGCGGGAGCAGTTCTTC.

V and J are TRBV30 and TRBJ1-5; a weak D match, TRBD1 (5 bases). Germline CDR1 GTSNPN, CDR2 SVGIG (reference sequence). V lost 0 bases to trimming and J lost 7 bases, with 13 bases between them. The CDR3 is 14 amino acids. Here the CDR3 reads CAWSVGGRRQPQHF. CDR3 in DNA: TGTGCCTGGAGTGTGGGGGGAAGGAGGCAGCCCCAGCATTTT.

This clonotype has just one count. The chain recombines TRBV6-2 or TRBV6-3 with TRBJ2-2; tentative D call: TRBD2 (6 bases). V lost 11 bases and J 3 bases, leaving 16 bases between the germline ends. Per germline, CDR1 MNHEY and CDR2 SVGEGT. The CDR3 has 14 amino acids. The CDR3 nucleotides read TGTGCCGGCTCAGGAGGGCGGGACACCGGGGAGCTGTTTTTT. Amino acids: CAGSGGRDTGELFF.

This chain links TRBV2 with TRBJ1-2, with D possibly TRBD1 on 6 matching bases. V was trimmed by 3 bases and J by 4 bases, leaving 9 bases between them. Germline CDR1 and CDR2: SNHLY and FYNNEI. The CDR3 has 13 residues. CDR3 amino acids: CASSDRGAYGYTF. DNA of the CDR3: TGTGCCAGCAGTGACCGGGGGGCCTATGGCTACACCTTC. The complete variable domain, with remaining parts taken from reference TRBV2 and TRBJ1-2, reads EPEVTQTPSHQVTQMGQEVILRCVPISNHLYFYWYRQILGQKVEFLVSFYNNEISEKSEIFDDQFSVERPDGSNFTLKIRSTKLEDSAMYFCASSDRGAYGYTFGSGTRLTVV.

V gene TRBV6-2 or TRBV6-3 combines with J gene TRBJ1-5; D possibly corresponds to TRBD1 (5 bases). Germline CDR1 is MNHEY and CDR2 is SVGEGT. The V end lost 2 bases, the J end lost 5 bases, and 22 bases lay between the germline ends. The CDR3 runs 18 residues. The CDR3 region is CASSYPSGAAGVHQPQHF. The CDR3 coding sequence is TGTGCCAGCAGTTACCCGTCTGGGGCCGCGGGGGTTCATCAGCCCCAGCATTTT.

In its sample, this clonotype was seen a few times. This chain links TRBV9 with TRBJ2-4, with TRBD2 matching 11 bases. Trimming at V came to 4 bases and at J to 6 bases, leaving 9 bases not matched to a gene. Per the germline V gene, CDR1 is SGDLS and CDR2 is YYNGEE. The CDR3 has 16 residues. CDR3 coding DNA: TGTGCCAGCAGCTTTATAGCGGGGGGGCCTGGAAACATTCAGTACTTC. It translates to CASSFIAGGPGNIQYF.

This clonotype has a single count. The CDR3 DNA is TGTGCCAGCAGTGAGGAGGCAGGCAGGCGCGGAGGCTACACCTTC. This translates into CASSEEAGRRGGYTF. The gene calls are TRBV2 and TRBJ1-2; no firm D call. This CDR3 region has 15 residues. Trimming shortened V by 3 bases and J by 8 bases, and 19 bases separated the two germline ends. Germline V lookup: CDR1 SNHLY, CDR2 FYNNEI.

V usage is TRBV6-1 and J usage is TRBJ2-2, with D perhaps TRBD2 (5 bases). From germline, CDR1 is MNHNS and CDR2 SASEGT. The CDR3 runs 16 residues. V was pared by 5 bases and J by 2 bases, with 15 bases between. CDR3 DNA sequence: TGTGCCAGCAGTCAAGGACGAGCGGAAAACACCGGGGAGCTGTTTTTT. It codes for CASSQGRAENTGELFF.

The chain has TRBV7-3 and TRBJ2-5; possibly TRBD1 or TRBD2 for D (5 bases each). This CDR3 is 13 amino acids long. Trimming removed 0 bases from V and 10 bases from J, with 12 bases in between. Looked up from germline, CDR1 is SGHTA and CDR2 is FQGTGA. Here the CDR3 DNA reads TGTGCCAGCAGCTTAACGGGGGACGGAGGCCAGTACTTC. Protein: CASSLTGDGGQYF.

This clonotype is a singleton in its sample. This chain links TRBV20-1 with TRBJ2-7, with a weak D call TRBD1 (6 bases). Trimming pared 1 base from V and 10 bases from J, leaving 14 bases between. Germline V gene sequence: CDR1 DFQATT, CDR2 SNEGSKA (reference sequence). The CDR3 is made up of 12 amino acids. CDR3 sequence: CSARGAGVDQYF. CDR3 sequence (DNA): TGCAGTGCTAGAGGGGCAGGGGTCGACCAGTACTTC.

The chain employs TRBV20-1 and TRBJ2-3, with 10 bases identical to TRBD2. The V segment lost 0 bases and the J segment 11 bases; nucleotides outside the gene matches: 8. Per germline, CDR1 DFQATT and CDR2 SNEGSKA (reference sequence). The CDR3 runs to 14 residues. CDR3: CSARDSTSGVVQYF. As DNA, the CDR3 is TGCAGTGCTAGAGATAGTACTAGCGGGGTGGTGCAGTATTTT.